These 6 T cell receptor beta chains share one sample of origin, sequenced in a study of CD8 T cells in ankylosing spondylitis. TCRdb re-called the 5' RACE reads with MiXCR, one entry per CDR3 protein. The table shows about 42,000 distinct CDR3 sequences, with less than 3% occurring only once. Sequencing was done on a sample of blood, either unsorted or a sorted T cell fraction (not recorded which). These receptors were collected from a male donor with ankylosing spondylitis or in good health (not recorded which).

This clonotype was counted ten times or more. The CDR3 loop is CASSVSWGSSYEQYF. DNA of the CDR3: TGTGCCAGCAGCGTATCGTGGGGCAGCTCCTACGAGCAGTACTTC. The V gene is TRBV9, the J gene TRBJ2-7; D might be TRBD1 (5 bases). CDR1 is SGDLS and CDR2 is YYNGEE in the germline V gene. The CDR3 runs to 15 residues. Trimming took off 1 base at V and 0 bases at J, with 11 bases between the two ends.

This clonotype has a count of ten or more. V is TRBV9 and J is TRBJ2-4, with TRBD2 identical over 10 bases. Unmatched junction bases numbered 13, after V lost 0 bases and J lost 1 base. The CDR3 is 20 amino acids. Germline values: CDR1 SGDLS, CDR2 YYNGEE. The DNA for the CDR3 is TGTGCCAGCAGCGTAGATGCTAGCGGGAGTTGGGTAGCGGCCAAAAACATTCAGTACTTC. Its protein is CASSVDASGSWVAAKNIQYF. Drawing the rest from reference TRBV9 and TRBJ2-4, the complete variable domain is DSGVTQTPKHLITATGQRVTLRCSPRSGDLSVYWYQQSLDQGLQFLIQYYNGEERAKGNILERFSAQQFPDLHSELNLSSLELGDSALYFCASSVDASGSWVAAKNIQYFGAGTRLSVL.

This clonotype was detected many times. The V gene is TRBV11-3, the J gene TRBJ2-5, with 7 bases that match TRBD1. CDR3 size: 15 residues. Germline V gene data show CDR1 as SGHNT and CDR2 as YENEEA. The V segment lost 2 bases and the J segment 2 bases; nucleotides outside the gene matches: 5. DNA of the CDR3: TGTGCCAGCAGCTTACTACAGGGGACACAAGAGACCCAGTACTTC. Its translation is CASSLLQGTQETQYF.

This clonotype was counted a few times. The chain employs TRBV9 and TRBJ2-6, with D unclear. V gave up 1 base and J gave up 0 bases, with 11 bases separating them. The CDR3 contains 17 residues. Per the germline V gene, CDR1 is SGDLS and CDR2 is YYNGEE. DNA for the CDR3: TGTGCCAGCAGCGTACTGGGTGGAAGCTCTGGGGCCAACGTCCTGACTTTC. Translating gives CASSVLGGSSGANVLTF.

This clonotype was observed many times. The V gene is TRBV9, the J gene TRBJ1-2, with 8 bases fitting TRBD1. The germline V gene has CDR1 SGDLS and CDR2 YYNGEE. Trimming cost V 5 bases and J 5 bases; bases outside gene matches: 5. CDR3 size: 13 residues. CDR3 residues: CASSDRGRYGYTF. The CDR3 coding sequence is TGTGCCAGCAGTGACAGGGGCCGGTATGGCTACACCTTC. The full variable domain, completed using reference TRBV9 and TRBJ1-2, is DSGVTQTPKHLITATGQRVTLRCSPRSGDLSVYWYQQSLDQGLQFLIQYYNGEERAKGNILERFSAQQFPDLHSELNLSSLELGDSALYFCASSDRGRYGYTFGSGTRLTVV.

This clonotype was found a few times. The chain combines TRBV9 with TRBJ2-5, with 7 bases fitting TRBD1. The germline V gene encodes CDR1 SGDLS and CDR2 YYNGEE. Trimming at V came to 0 bases and at J to 13 bases, leaving 12 bases not matched to a gene. The CDR3 runs to 14 residues. This CDR3 reads CASSVALDRVPLYF. DNA for the CDR3: TGTGCCAGCAGCGTAGCTCTCGACAGGGTCCCCTTGTACTTC.